There are a few counts of the clone carrying this TCR beta chain. Its antigen remains unidentified. The data derive from a study of beta chain features in type 1 diabetes. V lost 9 bases, J lost 4 bases, and 6 bases stayed unmatched. The CDR3 spans 14 residues. Germline V lookup: CDR1 WNHNN, CDR2 SYGVQD (reference sequence). The study, taken as a whole, reports: In comparison with healthy donors, patients had naive, central memory and Treg TCRB repertoires that appeared more similar.

One heparinised blood draw, averaging roughly 120 mL, came from each donor. Each of the sorted populations had a purity greater than 95%. Expressed TCRB transcripts were sequenced because the entire RNA isolate underwent reverse transcription. Regulatory, naive and central memory T cell samples averaged around 3.6 million reads. The assay was immunoSEQ multiplex PCR, and TCRdb's table has in-frame clones only and misses some. The sample shows about 270,000 clones, around an eighth of them seen only once. The TCR was taken from a woman in her 40s in good health. V and J are TRBV10-1 and TRBJ1-2, with 12 bases aligning to TRBD1. Sequencing input: naive CD4+ T cells from blood. CDR3 in amino acids: CARLGTGGPYGYTF. In DNA, the CDR3 is TGCGCCAGACTCGGGACAGGGGGCCCCTATGGCTACACCTTC.